Detailed here is one T cell receptor (beta chain). V was pared by 3 bases and J by 0 bases, with 8 bases between. The length of the CDR3 is 14 residues. Germline CDR1 SGHTA, CDR2 FQGTGA. The sample belongs to a study of blood T cell repertoires in COVID-19. About the study: Acute and convalescent COVID-19 samples came from the United States, Italy and Spain. The analysed material was cDNA or gDNA that came from T cells, B-cell-depleted T cells, or PBMCs.

Assay used: immunoSEQ multiplex PCR; TCRdb lists only in-frame clones, some missing. Of roughly 290,000 clones listed, approximately 84% are singletons. Seattle patients were enrolled while actively infected and followed longitudinally. This rearrangement joins TRBV7-3 to TRBJ1-1, with D possibly being TRBD1 (6 bases). The sequenced material came from peripheral blood. The source is a person in their 70s with COVID-19, enrolled during active disease. CDR3 bases: TGTGCCAGCAGCTTTGGGGGCATGAACACTGAAGCTTTCTTT. As protein: CASSFGGMNTEAFF.